This T cell receptor (beta chain) was captured by sequencing in a study of blood T cell repertoires in COVID-19 (dated by TCRdb to about 2020). General notes on the study: Collaborator samples came from the United States, Italy and Spain and covered acute and convalescent phases of COVID-19. The prospective study material was composed of cDNA or gDNA derived from T cells, B-cell-depleted T cells, or PBMCs. Deeply sampled blood TCRbeta repertoires from subjects exposed to, actively infected with, or recovered from COVID-19 were included in the dataset. The repertoires were released in a freely available public database intended as a resource for research on the immune response to SARS-CoV-2. The samples were drawn from two sources: the first 160 participants of the ongoing ImmuneRACE study, and 1,000 to 1,500 subjects contributed by 6 global collaborators. Nearly every sample came with metadata listing a de-identified subject ID, COVID-19 status, age in years and sex. Where HLA class I and class II types were available, the types were taken from metadata supplied by the sample provider, not from assay-based typing.

What the authors observed across the whole study: Clinical and demographic metadata were provided uncurated, with the amount varying by source and participant.

The CDR3 starts with the cysteine, ends with the phenylalanine, and has 14 residues. The retained sequence is limited to the CDR3, 42 bases, with the frame set at the first base. Here V drops 10 bases and J drops 8 bases, and the junction holds 14 bases not matched to any gene. CDR1 LGHDT and CDR2 YNNKEL were looked up in the germline V gene (reference sequence). Regarding this clone: This receptor's antigen is unknown. It has no much larger one-base neighbor in the sample; base qualities were not kept.

TCRbeta CDR3 regions were amplified from genomic DNA by means of the immunoSEQ Assay, a bias-controlled multiplex PCR. The authors' analysis ran thus. The number of nucleated cells in each sample was estimated from the amplification of reference gene primers within the assay. To quantify the absolute abundance of each unique TCRbeta CDR3 rearrangement, sequence reads were collapsed and filtered. For each sample, productive Simpson clonality was calculated as the square root of Simpson's diversity index over productive rearrangements. TCRdb stores this immuneACCESS table with in-frame sequences only. Part of the clones is absent; in the studies checked, under half of the shortfall reflects unresolved V genes, and no reason is known for the rest. The D gene and trimming were derived from the DNA, and the V and J assignments and clone size from that table. The sample profile shows 200,000 to 300,000 clones; 84% of them were found once. The top ten clonotypes cover less than 2% of the sample.

Another Seattle source contributed samples from volunteer blood donors who had recovered from COVID-19. Collaborating institutions collected whole blood in K2EDTA tubes following their own protocols. For TCRbeta analysis, collaborators shipped samples in one of three forms: frozen whole blood, isolated PBMCs, or DNA extracted from either of those sample types. The sequenced material came from peripheral blood. The clonotype comes from a middle-aged woman who had recovered from COVID-19. Recombination joined TRBV3-1 (or the pseudogene TRBV3-2) with TRBJ1-2; TRBD1 aligns with 9 central bases. The CDR3 corresponds to CATLRSGTGTGYTF. The bases are TGTGCCACCTTGAGATCGGGGACAGGGACGGGCTACACCTTC.